This is a list of T cell receptor beta chains from one sample in a study of T cells after yellow fever vaccination. TCRdb processed the 5' RACE reads anew with MiXCR; each CDR3 protein has one entry. Among approximately 9,300 distinct CDR3 sequences listed, less than 6% were seen once. Specimen: PBMCs, either bulk or a sorted T-cell subset (CD4+, CD8+, memory, or dextramer-sorted; not recorded which), collected roughly 15 days after the first yellow fever vaccination. The origin of the receptors is a man aged 18 to 30 who received the YFV17D yellow fever vaccine. Each CDR3 is given with its conserved first and last residue. Each record gives: J gene, clone size, V gene, D gene, CDR3 DNA, CDR3 protein. A D gene is named only where the DNA matches it firmly. Size is stated as once, few, many or a size class.

>TRBJ1-5|many|TRBV3-1|NA
TGTGCCAGCAGCCAAGCCGTCAATCAGCCCCAGCATTTT
CASSQAVNQPQHF
>TRBJ1-2|many|TRBV7-2|NA
TGTGCCAGCAGCTTTTCTTCTAATGGCTACACCTTC
CASSFSSNGYTF
>TRBJ2-2|many|TRBV7-2|NA
TGTGCCAGCAGCACCTCTAGCGGGGAGCTGTTTTTT
CASSTSSGELFF
>TRBJ1-2|medium-sized|TRBV28|NA
TGTGCCAGCGTTCGTAGACCCGAGGATGGCTACACCTTC
CASVRRPEDGYTF
>TRBJ2-5|medium-sized|TRBV7-2|NA
TGTGCCAGCAGCCGCTACCAAGAGACCCAGTACTTC
CASSRYQETQYF
>TRBJ1-5|many|TRBV4-2|NA
TGTGCCAGCAGCCAAGATCGGCATCAGCCCCAGCATTTT
CASSQDRHQPQHF
>TRBJ2-1|many|TRBV5-1|NA
TGCGCCAGCAGCTCCGGGACTTTCAGCTCCTACAATGAGCAGTTCTTC
CASSSGTFSSYNEQFF
>TRBJ1-1|medium-sized|TRBV6-5|NA
TGTGCCAGCAGTTACTCGTATTCGGGGATCGGTGGCACTGAAGCTTTCTTT
CASSYSYSGIGGTEAFF
>TRBJ2-5|many|TRBV7-9|TRBD2
TGTGCCAGCAGTTTAATGGGGACTACGCAAGAGACCCAGTACTTC
CASSLMGTTQETQYF
>TRBJ2-2|medium-sized|TRBV4-1|TRBD1
TGCGCCAGCAGCCACCTAGGGACAGGGAGGAACACCGGGGAGCTGTTTTTT
CASSHLGTGRNTGELFF
>TRBJ2-7|many|TRBV6-2/TRBV6-3|NA
TGTGCCAGCAGTTACCCCGTCGGGGCTATCGAGCAGTACTTC
CASSYPVGAIEQYF
>TRBJ2-5|many|TRBV5-1|NA
TGCGCCAGCGGATCCCTGGGGGGGGCCGGGGAGACCCAGTACTTC
CASGSLGGAGETQYF
>TRBJ2-7|medium-sized|TRBV6-5|TRBD2
TGTGCCAGCGCTGGGGTGAGCGGGACCATACCCCTCGAGCAGTACTTC
CASAGVSGTIPLEQYF
>TRBJ2-1|many|TRBV11-2|NA
TGTGCCAGCAGCTTAGAGCCGGGCTACAATGAGCAGTTCTTC
CASSLEPGYNEQFF
>TRBJ2-3|medium-sized|TRBV28|NA
TGTGCCAGCAAACGTCTGGGGTTGACAGATACGCAGTATTTT
CASKRLGLTDTQYF
>TRBJ2-7|many|TRBV30|NA
TGTGCCTGGAGCCGGGACGCCTACGAGCAGTACTTC
CAWSRDAYEQYF
>TRBJ2-3|many|TRBV19|TRBD1
TGTGCCAGTAGTTGGACAGGGACCGCGCAGTATTTT
CASSWTGTAQYF